This T cell receptor (beta chain) was retrieved from a study of T-cell memory formation after mild COVID-19. Findings of the study overall: Mainly CM and EM harbored the contracting CD4+ clones; mainly EMRA harbored the CD8+ ones. Pre-infection memory showed some responding clones, and this suggested that cross-reactive memory joined.

Worth noting for this clonotype: The antigen remains undetermined.

Each CDR3 protein gets one entry after TCRdb re-called the 5' RACE reads with MiXCR. This table holds roughly 130,000 distinct CDR3 sequences, about 6% found once. The V end was cut by 2 bases, the J end by 6 bases, with 14 bases between. CDR1 and CDR2 (germline): SEHNR, FQNEAQ (reference sequence). This CDR3 region has 14 residues. The specimen was PBMCs or a T cell subset sorted from them (not recorded which). The J gene is TRBJ2-7, the V gene TRBV7-9; TRBD1 might be the D (5 bases). The receptor was isolated from an adult woman who had mild COVID-19 (a few samples of this study predate the infection). Cell type and time point are not known. Here the CDR3 reads CASSLTSHQGEQYF. The CDR3 nucleotides read TGTGCCAGCAGCTTAACGTCACATCAGGGCGAGCAGTACTTC.